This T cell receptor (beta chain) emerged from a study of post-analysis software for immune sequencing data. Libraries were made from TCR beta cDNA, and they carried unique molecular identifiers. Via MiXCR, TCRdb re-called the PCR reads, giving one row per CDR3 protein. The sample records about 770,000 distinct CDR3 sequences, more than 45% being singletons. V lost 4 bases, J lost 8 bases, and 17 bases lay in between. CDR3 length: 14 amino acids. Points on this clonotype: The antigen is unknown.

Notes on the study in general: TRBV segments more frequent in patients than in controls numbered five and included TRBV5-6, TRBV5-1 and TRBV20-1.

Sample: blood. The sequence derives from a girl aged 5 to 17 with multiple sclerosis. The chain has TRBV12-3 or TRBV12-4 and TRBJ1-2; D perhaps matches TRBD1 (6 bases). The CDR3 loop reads CASSSTDRLKGYTF. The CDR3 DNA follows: TGTGCCAGCAGTTCCACGGACAGACTAAAGGGCTACACCTTC.